This T cell receptor beta chain emerged from a study of blood T cells in healthy people across ages. Donor samples were obtained from healthy Caucasian individuals from Russia, aged 6 to 90. Every sample gave at least 6 micrograms of total RNA when it was extracted. As regards this clonotype: The antigen is unknown.

Germline loops: CDR1 KGHDR, CDR2 SFDVKD. Trimming left V 3 bases short and J 8 bases short, with 10 bases between. CDR3 size: 13 residues. Whole-study findings and limits: Total diversity from one million sequenced T cells was likely underestimated.

A sample-barcoded 5' primer and a J-beta primer mix were used in a second PCR of about 7 to 11 cycles. The authors tagged each cDNA molecule using a template-switch adaptor with 12 random nucleotides. TCRdb called the 5' RACE reads again in MiXCR, with one record for every CDR3 protein. This sample has 870,000 or so distinct CDR3 sequences, with under 30% found just once. The origin of this receptor is a woman of 80 years or more in good health. The V call is TRBV24-1, the J call TRBJ2-1; D call uncertain. The sequenced sample was blood. CDR3 sequence reads: CATSDAQKDEQFF. In DNA, the CDR3 is TGTGCCACCAGTGATGCCCAGAAGGATGAGCAGTTCTTC.